What follows are 14 T cell receptor beta chains derived from one specimen sequenced in a study of a mutant IDH1 vaccine in newly diagnosed glioma. The time point denotes: week 47, end of study. Vaccination used 300 ug of mutant IDH1 20-mer peptide per dose, with topical imiquimod. This table comes from immunoSEQ multiplex PCR, and its TCRdb copy is limited to in-frame clones, with some not included. The profile shows around 94,000 clones, about nine tenths of them singletons. Antigen specificity for these receptors is unknown. The starting material was PBMCs, obtained from a glioma patient whose treatment included an IDH1 peptide vaccine. Every receptor here comes from a woman in her 50s with glioma.

The chain joins TRBV28 to TRBJ2-7, with a tentative D call TRBD2 (6 bases). The CDR3 is 14 residues long. From germline, CDR1 is MDHEN and CDR2 SYDVKM. V lost 4 bases and J 4 bases, leaving 14 bases between the germline ends. DNA for the CDR3: TGTGCCAGCAGTTGGCGGGACTTCCAATACGAGCAGTACTTC. It yields the protein CASSWRDFQYEQYF.

The chain carries TRBV30 and TRBJ2-5; TRBD1 matches at 10 bases. V shed 7 bases and J 5 bases; nucleotides not matched to a gene: 10. Germline values: CDR1 GTSNPN, CDR2 SVGIG (reference sequence). The CDR3 length is 14 residues. For the CDR3, the DNA is TGTGCCTCCGGGACAGGGGTAATCCCTGAGACCCAGTACTTC. Encoded protein: CASGTGVIPETQYF.

In its sample, this clone was seen once. The chain recombines TRBV27 with TRBJ2-5, with 9 nucleotides matching TRBD1. J lost 5 bases, V lost 6 bases, and 7 bases had no gene match. The germline CDR1 and CDR2 sequences are MNHEY and SMNVEV (reference sequence). The CDR3 has 14 residues. DNA for the CDR3: TGTGCCAGCAGCCGAGGACAGGGGTGGGAGACCCAGTACTTC. Its protein product is CASSRGQGWETQYF.

V gene TRBV6-1 combines with J gene TRBJ1-3; a weak D match, TRBD1 (6 bases). The germline CDR1 and CDR2 sequences are MNHNS and SASEGT. V lost 1 base to trimming and J lost 5 bases, with 12 bases between them. This CDR3 spans 15 amino acids. Written as DNA, the CDR3 is TGTGCCAGCAGTGAAGGCCGGGGGGCAAGAAACACCATATATTTT. It codes for CASSEGRGARNTIYF.

The chain employs TRBV9 and TRBJ2-5, with D possibly matching TRBD2 (6 bases). The CDR3 totals 16 residues. Germline V gene sequence: CDR1 SGDLS, CDR2 YYNGEE. V was pared by 10 bases and J by 7 bases, with 29 bases between. The chain's CDR3 is CAATTGSGDVEATQYF. CDR3 coding DNA: TGTGCCGCGACAACGGGATCGGGGGATGTCGAGGCGACCCAGTACTTC.

The chain is built from TRBV6-6 and TRBJ2-1, with 10 bases fitting TRBD2. V shed 4 bases, J shed 0 bases, and the junction held 0 bases outside the gene matches. This CDR3 region has 15 residues. Per the germline V gene, CDR1 is MNHNY and CDR2 is SVGAGI (reference sequence). CDR3 residues: CASSSSGSSYNEQFF. For the CDR3, the DNA is TGTGCCAGCAGTTCTAGCGGGAGCTCCTACAATGAGCAGTTCTTC.

The V gene is TRBV5-1, the J gene TRBJ1-4; 7 bases line up with TRBD1. CDR3 length equals 14 residues. V shed 0 bases, J shed 6 bases, and the junction held 2 bases outside the gene matches. The V gene's germline CDR1 is SGHRS and CDR2 YFSETQ. The CDR3 sequence: CASSLAGTDEKLFF. The CDR3 coding sequence is TGCGCCAGCAGCTTGGCCGGGACAGATGAAAAACTGTTTTTT.

The chain uses TRBV4-2 and TRBJ2-4; maybe TRBD2 (7 bases). Germline CDR1 is LGHNA and CDR2 is YNFKEQ. The CDR3 is 15 residues long. Between the trimmed V and J ends, which lost 0 bases and 7 bases, there was a span of 13 bases. This CDR3 is CASSQERGAGNIQYF. Here the CDR3 DNA reads TGTGCCAGCAGCCAAGAACGGGGGGCGGGGAACATTCAGTACTTC.

The gene calls are TRBV27 and TRBJ2-1; D possibly uses TRBD1 or TRBD2 (6 bases each). The CDR3 loop spans 16 amino acids. CDR1 and CDR2 from the germline V gene are MNHEY and SMNVEV (reference sequence). Trimming removed 4 bases from V and 8 bases from J, with 21 bases in between. The CDR3 loop is CASSSSRGRVRDEQFF. DNA for the CDR3: TGTGCCAGCAGTTCTTCACGGGGGCGCGTACGGGATGAGCAGTTCTTC.

The V call is TRBV28, the J call TRBJ1-2; D perhaps matches TRBD1 (6 bases). This CDR3 is built from 11 residues. V was cut by 4 bases and J by 12 bases, with 12 bases left in between. Germline CDR1 is MDHEN and CDR2 is SYDVKM. CDR3 region: CASSSSGVHTF. The CDR3 DNA follows: TGTGCCAGCAGTTCCTCAGGGGTCCACACCTTC.

The chain couples TRBV7-9 to TRBJ2-1; the D is unclear. The germline gives CDR1 SEHNR, CDR2 FQNEAQ (reference sequence). V was shortened by 1 base and J by 7 bases, with 11 bases between the two germline ends. This CDR3 is 14 amino acids long. The DNA of the CDR3 is TGTGCCAGCAGCTTAGGGTTAAGGGCGAATGAGCAGTTCTTC. Encoded protein: CASSLGLRANEQFF.

The chain combines TRBV27 with TRBJ2-1; perhaps TRBD1 as D (5 bases). V was cut by 3 bases and J by 16 bases, with 13 bases left in between. Germline CDR1 MNHEY, CDR2 SMNVEV (reference sequence). This CDR3 is 11 amino acids long. The CDR3 DNA follows: TGTGCCAGCAGTTTGGGGCAGGCTACCTTCTTC. This gives the protein CASSLGQATFF.

The chain joins TRBV5-1 to TRBJ2-1; D is uncertain. CDR1 is SGHRS and CDR2 is YFSETQ in the germline V gene. Trimming shortened V by 0 bases and J by 5 bases, and 9 bases separated the two germline ends. This CDR3 is 14 amino acids long. The CDR3 loop reads CASSLAPPHNEQFF. CDR3 in DNA: TGCGCCAGCAGCTTGGCCCCGCCCCACAATGAGCAGTTCTTC.

This rearrangement joins TRBV25-1 to TRBJ2-1; D remains ambiguous. This CDR3 has 13 amino acids. Between the trimmed V and J ends, which lost 1 base and 13 bases, there was a span of 14 bases. CDR1 is MGHDK and CDR2 is SYGVNS in the germline V gene. The CDR3 DNA reads TGTGCCAGCAGTGAATGGTTGCTAGTGGCTCAGTTCTTC. The encoded protein is CASSEWLLVAQFF. Supplemented by reference TRBV25-1 and TRBJ2-1, the full variable domain reads EADIYQTPRYLVIGTGKKITLECSQTMGHDKMYWYQQDPGMELHLIHYSYGVNSTEKGDLSSESTVSRIRTEHFPLTLESARPSHTSQYLCASSEWLLVAQFFGPGTRLTVL.